The present TCR beta chain was sequenced within a study of beta chain features in type 1 diabetes (dated by TCRdb to the late 2010s). In terms of the full investigation: Mean age, gender distribution, total cell number and subset yield did not differ between patients and healthy donors. A total of over 90,000,000 sorted cells were examined across all samples, and a strong correlation was observed between cell number per subset and RNA yield. The study compared the TCRB repertoires of sorted circulating CD4+ T cell subsets in recently diagnosed type 1 diabetes patients with those in matched healthy donors. Regulatory and stem cell-like memory subsets were isolated from only 8 patients and roughly eight healthy donors, whereas naive and central memory subsets came from all 30 or so donors. Overall study outcomes, separate from this receptor: Because cDNA was sequenced instead of genomic DNA, highly expressing activated cells could be over-represented, though the groups showed no difference in activation or CD3 levels. Fewer insertions and more nucleotide deletions at VDJ recombination sites were observed in patients with type 1 diabetes, implying thymic rearrangement abnormalities. In all four CD4+ subsets, TCRB CDR3 length was moderately but significantly shorter in type 1 diabetes patients. PCR may preferentially amplify shorter templates, but because patient and control samples were amplified and corrected together, any resulting skew would affect both groups equally. The naive, central memory and regulatory TCRB repertoires appeared to resemble one another more closely among patients than among healthy donors. Only small numbers of individuals were included in the HLA sub-analyses, which left unresolved whether HLA type had any influence on TCRB rearrangement.

The CDR3, from cysteine to phenylalanine, totals 15 residues. The sequence is cut down to CDR3 DNA, 45 bases in frame from base 1. V is shortened by 1 base, J by 4 bases, and the region joining them spans 16 bases. The germline V gene (reference sequence) sets CDR1 to GTSNPN and CDR2 to SVGIG. Each donor gave one peripheral blood draw, about 110 mL on average, collected into heparinised tubes. A BD FACSAria II and a panel including CD45RO, CCR7, CD25, CD127, CD95 and CD27 were used to sort naive, central memory, regulatory and stem cell-like memory CD4+ T cells. Every sorted population had a purity above 95%. Right away, PBMCs were isolated by Lymphoprep density gradient centrifugation and were stained directly, with no culture step. Samples were stained and sorted in pairs, with one healthy donor and one patient per experiment, so that batch effects were minimized. The entire isolated RNA was reverse transcribed using the High Capacity cDNA Reverse Transcription Kit, and thus expressed TCRB transcripts were sequenced. Deep immunoSEQ sequencing was performed on naive, central memory and regulatory T cell samples, with an average of approximately 4 million total reads per sample. Sorted cells were lysed in RLT buffer, and RNA was extracted using DNase-treated RNeasy Micro or Mini kits according to cell number. To prevent cross-contamination, each cell subset was processed individually, whereas patient and healthy donor samples were processed jointly. The immunoSEQ multiplex PCR was used to amplify TCRB sequences from cDNA, generating 87-bp fragments that spanned the CDR3 region. Sequencing of the amplicons was done on the Illumina HiSeq platform. On the study's bioinformatics: PCR bias was computationally corrected using synthetic template baselines, reads within Hamming distance 2 were collapsed, and singletons that could not be merged were discarded. Reads were aligned against IMGT so that V, D and J genes, CDR3 length and insertions or deletions at six rearrangement sites could be assigned. Within each subset, clonotype counts were normalized to sorted cell number, after which true diversity and Gini coefficients were computed with the tcR R package. The overlap coefficient, calculated on TCRB nucleotide sequences, was used to quantify repertoire sharing. As a proxy for the pre-selection repertoire, out-of-frame TCRB sequences from naive cells were analyzed. TCRdb limited this immuneACCESS table to in-frame rearrangements with V and J called. A share of clones is missing; checked studies link under half to unresolved V genes, and the rest is unexplained. V and J calls plus clone size are reproduced from that table; the DNA served to infer D and trimming. The sample records 640,000 or so clones, roughly an eighth of which are singletons. The ten largest clonotypes hold less than 0.025% of the sample.

This clone was detected only a few times. No antigen is known for it. No base qualities exist here, and no much larger clone lies one base off it. Sequenced input: naive CD4+ T cells from blood. The meaning of the sample's cell subset or site label: true naive CD4+ T cells. This TCR was recovered from a man aged 18 to 29 with type 1 diabetes. The chain is made from TRBV30 and TRBJ1-2; no D gene can be assigned with confidence. The nucleotide sequence is given as TGTGCCTGGAGTGGAACCGCTCCCTGGACCTATGGCTACACCTTC. Its product reads: CAWSGTAPWTYGYTF.